The source of this T cell receptor (beta chain) is a study of shared clonotypes between healthy human individuals. The overall study: Serving as donors were two women and a few men, whose ages spanned 18 to 49.

Here immunoSEQ multiplex PCR was the method, and the copy in TCRdb shows in-frame clones only, minus some. The sample yields over a million clones, about 80% seen once. Trimming stripped 3 bases from V and 6 bases from J, with 9 bases between. This CDR3 contains 13 residues. Germline V lookup: CDR1 MGHRA, CDR2 YSYEKL. Points on this clone: This sample includes further DNA sequences coding for the same CDR3.

Researchers partitioned CD4+ cells into CD45RA+ naive and CD45RA-negative memory subsets. The receptor was isolated from a man younger than 35 in good health. Some clones in this sample may be carry-over from other donors' samples. The chain joins TRBV4-1 to TRBJ2-1; the D is unclear. The sample taken for sequencing was memory CD4+ T cells from PBMCs. Subset indicated: CD45RA-negative fraction. The CDR3 nucleotides are TGCGCCAGCAGCCAGACCGCGCGCAATGAGCAGTTCTTC. As protein: CASSQTARNEQFF.